A selection of T cell receptor beta chains follows, all from one sample in a study of cytomegalovirus exposure and HLA in healthy donors. Here immunoSEQ multiplex PCR was the method, and the copy in TCRdb shows in-frame clones only, minus some. The data contain over 150,000 clones, 84% of them seen just once; the ten biggest clones take up roughly 13%. The sample taken for sequencing was PBMCs. The receptors derive from a woman aged 25 to 39 in good health and CMV-seropositive. The CDR3 runs from the conserved cysteine through the conserved F or W. D genes are given only for firm matches. Clone size is not always given. Where it is, it says once, few, many or a class for expanded clones.

V	J	size	D	DNA	CDR3
TRBV5-4	TRBJ1-2	-	TRBD1	TGTGCCAGCAGTAACAGGGGGTTTGAGTATGGCTACACCTTC	CASSNRGFEYGYTF
TRBV7-2	TRBJ2-1	-	-	TGTGCCAGCAGCTCAAGTCGGGCGGGTGAGCAGTTCTTC	CASSSSRAGEQFF
TRBV5-4	TRBJ1-4	-	-	TGTGCCAGCAGCTTGGGGAGGGGAGGGGATAGCGGAAAACTGTTTTTT	CASSLGRGGDSGKLFF
TRBV28	TRBJ2-3	-	TRBD2	TGTGCCAGCAGTCCCTTTCCTACATCCCTAGCGGGGCGAGACACAGATACGCAGTATTTT	CASSPFPTSLAGRDTDTQYF
TRBV5-1	TRBJ2-1	-	TRBD1	TGCGCCAGCAGCATACTACAGGGGGATAGAGATGAGCAGTTCTTC	CASSILQGDRDEQFF
TRBV7-6	TRBJ1-2	-	-	TGTGCCAGCAGCTTAGGGCCTCAGGGGATCAGCTATGGCTACACCTTC	CASSLGPQGISYGYTF
TRBV5-1	TRBJ2-1	-	-	TGCGCCAGCAGACTCGTCCTTGAGCGGGCTTACAATGAGCAGTTCTTC	CASRLVLERAYNEQFF
TRBV9	TRBJ1-1	-	-	TGTGCCAGCAGCGTAACGGTGTGGTCTGAAGCTTTCTTT	CASSVTVWSEAFF
TRBV11-1	TRBJ2-1	-	TRBD2	TGTGCCAGCAGCTTACTATTACTAGCGGGAGGATTACAAGAGCAGTTCTTC	CASSLLLLAGGLQEQFF
TRBV4-1	TRBJ2-7	-	TRBD2	TGCGCCAGCAGCCAGCTGATGGGGCGGGAGACCTACGAGCAGTACTTC	CASSQLMGRETYEQYF
TRBV9	TRBJ2-5	-	TRBD1	TGTGCCAGCAGCGTAGGAAGGTCAGGGGGAGAGACCCAGTACTTC	CASSVGRSGGETQYF
TRBV2	TRBJ1-2	-	TRBD1	TGTGCCAGCATATTCGACAGGGGAGGTGGCTACACCTTC	CASIFDRGGGYTF
TRBV28	TRBJ2-3	-	-	TGTGCCACCACTAGCACAGATACGCAGTATTTT	CATTSTDTQYF
TRBV9	TRBJ2-2	-	-	TGTGCCAGCAGCCCCCGGGGGGCGATGGGCACCGGGGAGCTGTTTTTT	CASSPRGAMGTGELFF
TRBV6-1	TRBJ1-1	-	-	TGTGCCAGCAGTGAATGGCAGGGTTATGTGTCCCCTGAAGCTTTCTTT	CASSEWQGYVSPEAFF
TRBV30	TRBJ1-2	few	-	TGTGCCTGGACCTCAGACAGTCTATCCTACACCTTC	CAWTSDSLSYTF
TRBV7-2	TRBJ1-5	-	-	TGTGCCAGCGGCCAAAGGGACCGCAGGGGACCCCAGCATTTT	CASGQRDRRGPQHF
TRBV19	TRBJ2-6	-	-	TGTGCCAGTAGTTCAATACAGGGTGAGCTTTCTGGGGCCAACGTCCTGACTTTC	CASSSIQGELSGANVLTF
TRBV6-1	TRBJ2-7	-	TRBD2	TGTGCCAGCAGTGAAGCGTTGGCAGGGACTAGCGGAAGCTACGAGCAGTACTTC	CASSEALAGTSGSYEQYF
TRBV6-1	TRBJ2-7	once	TRBD1	TGTGCCAGCAGCCCCGGGACAGGGCCCTACGAGCAGTACTTC	CASSPGTGPYEQYF
TRBV2	TRBJ2-2	-	TRBD2	TGTGCCAGCAGGGAACGACCGGGACTAGCGGGGGCGAACACCGGGGAGCTGTTTTTT	CASRERPGLAGANTGELFF
TRBV11-2	TRBJ2-1	-	TRBD2	TGTGCCAGCAGCTTGAGCGGGGGTAGCTCCTACAATGAGCAGTTCTTC	CASSLSGGSSYNEQFF
TRBV7-9	TRBJ2-3	-	TRBD2	TGTGCCAGCAGCTTCGAGCGGGAGTGGGGAGATACGCAGTATTTT	CASSFEREWGDTQYF
TRBV7-2	TRBJ2-7	-	-	TGTGCCAGCAGCTTAGTCCCAGGGACAACCTACGAGCAGTACTTC	CASSLVPGTTYEQYF
TRBV2	TRBJ1-5	-	TRBD1	TGTGCCAGCAGTGGAGGGGGAGGACAGGGGGCTAATCAGCCCCAGCATTTT	CASSGGGGQGANQPQHF
TRBV18	TRBJ2-3	-	TRBD2	TGTGCCAGCTCACAGGGGAGGGGTTTGAACACAGATACGCAGTATTTT	CASSQGRGLNTDTQYF
TRBV4-2	TRBJ2-3	-	-	TGTGCCAGCAGCCAGCCTACGGGTTCGGGATCCCCGGGGGATACGCAGTATTTT	CASSQPTGSGSPGDTQYF
TRBV25-1	TRBJ1-1	-	TRBD1	TGTGCCAGCATCCCCGCAATCGGACAGGGGGTCCCCACTGAAGCTTTCTTT	CASIPAIGQGVPTEAFF
TRBV7-9	TRBJ2-2	-	TRBD2	TGTGCCAGCAGCACTAGCGGGAGGCGTACCGGGGAGCTGTTTTTT	CASSTSGRRTGELFF